This TCR beta chain appears in the sequencing data of a study of OX40 agonist ivuxolimab in advanced cancers. The protocol was immunoSEQ multiplex PCR, while the TCRdb copy is restricted to in-frame clones and leaves out a portion. The sample lists 45,000 or so clones, around nine tenths occurring once. This clone was recorded once. As yet, its antigen is unknown. General study points: Dose levels from 0.1 to 3.0 mg/kg saw CD4+ and CD8+ blood T cells expand clonally by week 6.

The CDR3 has 16 residues. The sample consisted of CD4+ or CD8+ T cells sorted from blood, taken in a trial of the OX40 agonist ivuxolimab. The sequence was collected from an adult with an advanced solid tumor such as melanoma, head and neck, liver or kidney cancer. The chain joins TRBV21-1 to TRBJ2-1; TRBD2 reflects the table's D call only, with no check against the DNA. TRBV21-1 is a recognized pseudogene. The CDR3 DNA reads as TGTGCCAGCAGCAAACCAAAGCGGGAGGGGAGGTTGGAGCAGTTCTTC. Protein sequence: CASSKPKREGRLEQFF.